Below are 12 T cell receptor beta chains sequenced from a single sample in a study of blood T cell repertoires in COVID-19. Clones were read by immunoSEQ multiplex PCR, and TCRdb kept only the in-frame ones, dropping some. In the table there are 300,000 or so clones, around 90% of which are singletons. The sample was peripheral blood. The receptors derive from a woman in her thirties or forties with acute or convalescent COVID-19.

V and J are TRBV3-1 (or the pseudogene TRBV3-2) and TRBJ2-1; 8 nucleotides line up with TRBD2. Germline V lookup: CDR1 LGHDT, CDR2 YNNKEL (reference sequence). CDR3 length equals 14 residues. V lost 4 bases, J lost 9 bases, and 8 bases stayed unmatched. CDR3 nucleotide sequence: TGTGCCAGCAGCCGCGGACTAGCCGGAAGTGAGCAGTTCTTC. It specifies CASSRGLAGSEQFF.

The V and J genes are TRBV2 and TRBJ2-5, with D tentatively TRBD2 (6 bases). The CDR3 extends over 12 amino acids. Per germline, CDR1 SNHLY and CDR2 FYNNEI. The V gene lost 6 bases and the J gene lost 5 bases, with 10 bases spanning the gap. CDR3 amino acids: CASRGGKETQYF. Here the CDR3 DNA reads TGTGCCAGCAGAGGAGGGAAGGAGACCCAGTACTTC.

CDR3: CSVRTGEYQPQHF. In DNA form, the CDR3 reads TGCAGCGTACGGACAGGGGAGTACCAGCCCCAGCATTTT. The genes are TRBV29-1 and TRBJ1-5, with TRBD1 identical over 9 bases. Germline values: CDR1 SQVTM, CDR2 ANQGSEA. The CDR3 contains 13 residues. The V segment lost 6 bases and the J segment 7 bases; nucleotides outside the gene matches: 7.

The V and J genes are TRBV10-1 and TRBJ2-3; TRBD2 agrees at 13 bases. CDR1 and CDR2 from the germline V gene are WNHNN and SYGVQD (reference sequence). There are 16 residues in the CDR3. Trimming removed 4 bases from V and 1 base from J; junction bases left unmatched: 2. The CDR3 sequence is CASSVTSGGGTDTQYF. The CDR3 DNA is TGCGCCAGCAGTGTTACTAGCGGGGGGGGCACAGATACGCAGTATTTT.

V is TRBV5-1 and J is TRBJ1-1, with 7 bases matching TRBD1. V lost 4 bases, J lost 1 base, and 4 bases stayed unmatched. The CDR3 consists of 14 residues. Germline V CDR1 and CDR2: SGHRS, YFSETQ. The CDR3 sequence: CASSVDRANTEAFF. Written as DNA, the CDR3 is TGCGCCAGCAGCGTCGACAGGGCGAACACTGAAGCTTTCTTT. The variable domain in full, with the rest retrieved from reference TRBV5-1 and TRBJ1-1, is KAGVTQTPRYLIKTRGQQVTLSCSPISGHRSVSWYQQTPGQGLQFLFEYFSETQRNKGNFPGRFSGRQFSNSRSEMNVSTLELGDSALYLCASSVDRANTEAFFGQGTRLTVV.

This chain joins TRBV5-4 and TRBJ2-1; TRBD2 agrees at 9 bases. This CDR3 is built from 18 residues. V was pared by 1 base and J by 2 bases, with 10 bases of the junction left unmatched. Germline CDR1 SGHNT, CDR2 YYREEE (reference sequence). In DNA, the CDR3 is TGTGCCAGCAGCTTGCTTTTGCGGGGGGGCGGAGCCTACAATGAGCAGTTCTTC. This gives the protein CASSLLLRGGGAYNEQFF.

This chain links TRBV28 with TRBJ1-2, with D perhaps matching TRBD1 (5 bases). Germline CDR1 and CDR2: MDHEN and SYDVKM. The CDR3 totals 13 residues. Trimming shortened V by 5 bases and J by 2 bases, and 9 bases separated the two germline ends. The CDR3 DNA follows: TGTGCCAGCAGTGGCGGGGCCAACTATGGCTACACCTTC. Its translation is CASSGGANYGYTF.

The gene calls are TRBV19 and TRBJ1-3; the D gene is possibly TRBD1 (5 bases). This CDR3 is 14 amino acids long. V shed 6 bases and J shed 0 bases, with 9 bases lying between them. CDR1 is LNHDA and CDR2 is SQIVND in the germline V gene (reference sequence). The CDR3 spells CASSRQISGNTIYF. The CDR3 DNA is TGTGCCAGTAGCCGACAGATCTCTGGAAACACCATATATTTT.

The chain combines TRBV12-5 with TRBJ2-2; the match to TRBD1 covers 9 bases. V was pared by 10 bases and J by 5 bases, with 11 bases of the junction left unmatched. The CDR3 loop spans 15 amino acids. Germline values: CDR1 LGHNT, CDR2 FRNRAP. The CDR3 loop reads CATGGTGLITGELFF. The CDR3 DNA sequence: TGTGCTACCGGGGGGACAGGGTTGATTACCGGGGAGCTGTTTTTT.

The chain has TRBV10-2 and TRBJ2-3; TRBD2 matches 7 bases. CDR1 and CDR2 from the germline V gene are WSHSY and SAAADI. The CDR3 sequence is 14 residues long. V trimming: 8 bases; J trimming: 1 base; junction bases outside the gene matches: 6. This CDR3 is CASEALAGTDTQYF. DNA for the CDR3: TGCGCCAGCGAAGCCCTAGCGGGCACAGATACGCAGTATTTT.

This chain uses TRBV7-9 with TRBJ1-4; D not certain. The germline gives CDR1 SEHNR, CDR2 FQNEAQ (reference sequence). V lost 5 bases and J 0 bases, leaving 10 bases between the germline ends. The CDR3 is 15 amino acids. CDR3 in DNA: TGTGCCAGCAGCAGATACGGTGCAACTAATGAAAAACTGTTTTTT. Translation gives CASSRYGATNEKLFF.

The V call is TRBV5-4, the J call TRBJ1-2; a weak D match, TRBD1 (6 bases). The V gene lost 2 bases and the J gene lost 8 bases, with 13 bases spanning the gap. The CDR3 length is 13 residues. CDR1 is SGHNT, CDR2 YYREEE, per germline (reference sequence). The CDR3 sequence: CASSFGRGLGYTF. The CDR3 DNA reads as TGTGCCAGCAGCTTCGGCAGGGGCTTGGGCTACACCTTC. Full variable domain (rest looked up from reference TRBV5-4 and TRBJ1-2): ETGVTQSPTHLIKTRGQQVTLRCSSQSGHNTVSWYQQALGQGPQFIFQYYREEENGRGNFPPRFSGLQFPNYSSELNVNALELDDSALYLCASSFGRGLGYTFGSGTRLTVV.